Described below is a single T cell receptor beta chain sequence and its context. The data were taken from a study of OX40 agonist ivuxolimab in advanced cancers. Measured with immunoSEQ multiplex PCR; TCRdb has only the in-frame clones, and not every one. Of about 61,000 clones listed, about 88% were seen once; the top ten hold about 1.2%. Trimming left V 8 bases short and J 8 bases short, with 21 bases between. Germline loops: CDR1 LNHDA, CDR2 SQIVND (reference sequence). There are 14 residues in the CDR3. This receptor was taken from an adult with an advanced solid tumor such as melanoma, head and neck, liver or kidney cancer. The chain joins TRBV19 to TRBJ1-2; tentative D call: TRBD1 (5 bases). The sample was CD4+ or CD8+ T cells sorted from blood, taken in a trial of the OX40 agonist ivuxolimab. The CDR3 loop reads CASSSYGTHQGYTF. The DNA of the CDR3 is TGTGCCAGTTCCAGTTACGGGACCCATCAGGGCTACACCTTC. Supplemented by reference TRBV19 and TRBJ1-2, the full variable domain reads DGGITQSPKYLFRKEGQNVTLSCEQNLNHDAMYWYRQDPGQGLRLIYYSQIVNDFQKGDIAEGYSVSREKKESFPLTVTSAQKNPTAFYLCASSSYGTHQGYTFGSGTRLTVV.